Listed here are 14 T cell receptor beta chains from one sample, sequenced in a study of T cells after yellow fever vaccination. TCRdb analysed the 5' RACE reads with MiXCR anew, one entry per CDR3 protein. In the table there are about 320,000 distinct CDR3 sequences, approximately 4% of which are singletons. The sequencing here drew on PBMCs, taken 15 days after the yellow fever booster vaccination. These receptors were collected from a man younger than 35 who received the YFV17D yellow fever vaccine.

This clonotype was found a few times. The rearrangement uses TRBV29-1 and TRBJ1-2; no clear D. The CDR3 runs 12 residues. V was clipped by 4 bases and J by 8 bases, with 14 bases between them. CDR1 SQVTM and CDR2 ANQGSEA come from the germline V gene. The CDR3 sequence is CSVGQDLGGYTF. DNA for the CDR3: TGCAGCGTTGGGCAGGACCTGGGGGGCTACACCTTC.

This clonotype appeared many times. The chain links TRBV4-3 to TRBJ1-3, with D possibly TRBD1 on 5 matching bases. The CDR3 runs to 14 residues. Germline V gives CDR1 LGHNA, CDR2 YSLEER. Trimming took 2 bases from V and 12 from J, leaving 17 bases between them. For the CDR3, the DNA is TGCGCCAGCAGCCAAACAGAAGGGGTAGACCTCATATATTTT. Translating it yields CASSQTEGVDLIYF.

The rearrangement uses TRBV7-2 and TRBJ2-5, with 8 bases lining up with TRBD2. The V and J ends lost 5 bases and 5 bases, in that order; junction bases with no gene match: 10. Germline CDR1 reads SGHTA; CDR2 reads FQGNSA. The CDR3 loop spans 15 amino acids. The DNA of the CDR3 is TGTGCCAGCAGCCCAATGGGACTAGTTGCGGAGACCCAGTACTTC. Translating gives CASSPMGLVAETQYF.

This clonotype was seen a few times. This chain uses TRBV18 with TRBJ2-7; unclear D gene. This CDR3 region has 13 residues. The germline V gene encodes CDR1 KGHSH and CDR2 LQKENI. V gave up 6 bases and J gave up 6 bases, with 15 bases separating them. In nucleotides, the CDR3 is TGTGCCAGCTCCCCAGCCCTGGGTGGCGAGCAGTACGTC. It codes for CASSPALGGEQYV.

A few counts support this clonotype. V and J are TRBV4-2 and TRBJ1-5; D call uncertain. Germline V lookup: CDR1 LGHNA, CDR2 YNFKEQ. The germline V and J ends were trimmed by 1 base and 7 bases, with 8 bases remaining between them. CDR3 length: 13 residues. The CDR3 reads CASSQAVRQPQHF. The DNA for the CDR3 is TGTGCCAGCAGCCAAGCGGTCCGGCAGCCCCAGCATTTT.

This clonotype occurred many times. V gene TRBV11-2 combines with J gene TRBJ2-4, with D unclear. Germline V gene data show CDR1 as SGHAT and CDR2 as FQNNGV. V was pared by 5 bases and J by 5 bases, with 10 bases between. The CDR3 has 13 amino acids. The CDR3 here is CASSPGRENIQYF. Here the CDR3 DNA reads TGTGCCAGCAGCCCTGGGCGCGAAAACATTCAGTACTTC.

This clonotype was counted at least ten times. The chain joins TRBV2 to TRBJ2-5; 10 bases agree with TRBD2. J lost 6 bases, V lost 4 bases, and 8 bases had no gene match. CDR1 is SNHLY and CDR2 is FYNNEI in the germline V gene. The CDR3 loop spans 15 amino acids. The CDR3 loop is CASSVGERGGQTQYF. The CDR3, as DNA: TGTGCCAGCAGTGTGGGCGAGCGGGGGGGCCAGACCCAGTACTTC.

Here the CDR3 reads CASSFGVAYEQYF. As DNA, the CDR3 is TGTGCCAGCAGTTTTGGTGTCGCCTACGAGCAGTACTTC. The chain couples TRBV12-3 or TRBV12-4 to TRBJ2-7; D gene ambiguous. The V and J ends lost 3 bases and 2 bases respectively, with 8 bases between them. This CDR3 has 13 residues.

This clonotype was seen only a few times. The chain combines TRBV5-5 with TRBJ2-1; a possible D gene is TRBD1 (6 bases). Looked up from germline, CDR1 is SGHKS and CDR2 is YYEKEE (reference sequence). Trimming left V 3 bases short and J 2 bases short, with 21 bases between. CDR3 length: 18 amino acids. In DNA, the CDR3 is TGTGCCAGCAGCTCCGGGCCTACCGGGACAAGACCCTACAATGAGCAGTTCTTC. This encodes CASSSGPTGTRPYNEQFF.

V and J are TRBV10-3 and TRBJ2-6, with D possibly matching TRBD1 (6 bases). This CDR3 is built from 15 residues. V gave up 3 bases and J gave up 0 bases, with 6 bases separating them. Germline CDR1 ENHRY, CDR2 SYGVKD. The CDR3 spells CAISEQGSGANVLTF. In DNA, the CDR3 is TGTGCCATCAGTGAACAGGGCTCTGGGGCCAACGTCCTGACTTTC.

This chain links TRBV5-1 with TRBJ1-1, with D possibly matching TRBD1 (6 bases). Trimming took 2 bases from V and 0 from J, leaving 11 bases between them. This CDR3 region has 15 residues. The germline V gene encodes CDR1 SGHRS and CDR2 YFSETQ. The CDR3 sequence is CASSLFGQMNTEAFF. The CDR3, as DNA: TGCGCCAGCAGCTTATTTGGACAGATGAACACTGAAGCTTTCTTT.

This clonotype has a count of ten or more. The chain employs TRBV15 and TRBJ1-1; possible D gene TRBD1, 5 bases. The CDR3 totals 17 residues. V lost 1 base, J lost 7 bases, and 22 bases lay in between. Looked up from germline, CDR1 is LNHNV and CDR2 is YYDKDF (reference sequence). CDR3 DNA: TGTGCCACCAGCAGAGTCTTGTCTGGGGCAGAGCGATATGAAGCTTTCTTT. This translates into CATSRVLSGAERYEAFF. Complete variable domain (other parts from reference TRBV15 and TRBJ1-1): DAMVIQNPRYQVTQFGKPVTLSCSQTLNHNVMYWYQQKSSQAPKLLFHYYDKDFNNEADTPDNFQSRRPNTSFCFLDIRSPGLGDTAMYLCATSRVLSGAERYEAFFGQGTRLTVV.

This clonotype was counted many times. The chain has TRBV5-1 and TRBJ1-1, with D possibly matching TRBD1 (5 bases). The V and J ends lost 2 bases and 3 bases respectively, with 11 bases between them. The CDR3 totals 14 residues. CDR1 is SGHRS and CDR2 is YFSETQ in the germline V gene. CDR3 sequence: CASSFRGLDTEAFF. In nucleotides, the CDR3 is TGCGCCAGCAGCTTCCGGGGGTTGGACACTGAAGCTTTCTTT.

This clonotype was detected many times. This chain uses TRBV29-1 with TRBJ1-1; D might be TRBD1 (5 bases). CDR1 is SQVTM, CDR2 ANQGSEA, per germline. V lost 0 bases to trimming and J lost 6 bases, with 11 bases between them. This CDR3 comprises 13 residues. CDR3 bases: TGCAGCGTTGAAGATTATAGGGACCCTGAAGCTTTCTTT. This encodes CSVEDYRDPEAFF. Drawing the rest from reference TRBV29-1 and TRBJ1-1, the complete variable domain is SAVISQKPSRDICQRGTSLTIQCQVDSQVTMMFWYRQQPGQSLTLIATANQGSEATYESGFVIDKFPISRPNLTFSTLTVSNMSPEDSSIYLCSVEDYRDPEAFFGQGTRLTVV.